Listed below are T cell receptor beta chains from one sample, sequenced in a study of cytomegalovirus exposure and HLA in healthy donors. Sequencing was performed with immunoSEQ multiplex PCR; in TCRdb, only in-frame clones are kept and a portion is missing. The sample holds about 220,000 clones; approximately 80% are singletons and the top ten take under 0.85%. The sequenced sample consisted of PBMCs. The receptor source for this set is a boy aged 2-9 years in good health and CMV-seronegative. Both conserved end residues are part of each CDR3. A D gene is named only where the DNA matches it firmly. The listing skips clone size in some rows; elsewhere it reads once, few, many or a size class.

CASSSSIRDRFNQPQHF	TGTGCCAGCAGTTCCTCCATCCGGGACAGGTTCAATCAGCCCCAGCATTTT	TRBJ1-5	TRBV27	17	-	TRBD1
CASSFNREKLFF	TGTGCCAGCAGCTTTAATAGGGAGAAACTGTTTTTT	TRBJ1-4	TRBV7-9	12	few	-
CASSLRGPLAKNIQYF	TGTGCCAGCAGTTTACGAGGGCCCCTAGCCAAAAACATTCAGTACTTC	TRBJ2-4	TRBV27	16	-	-
CASSSQYTEAFF	TGTGCCAGCAGCTCCCAGTACACTGAAGCTTTCTTT	TRBJ1-1	TRBV11-2	12	-	-
CASSSRPYEQYF	TGTGCCAGCAGCTCGAGGCCGTACGAGCAGTACTTC	TRBJ2-7	TRBV27	12	once	-
CASSLLGGNNQPQHF	TGTGCCAGCAGCTTATTGGGGGGTAACAATCAGCCCCAGCATTTT	TRBJ1-5	TRBV7-2	15	-	-
CASSGLAGSSYEQYF	TGTGCCAGCAGTGGACTAGCGGGGAGCTCCTACGAGCAGTACTTC	TRBJ2-7	TRBV6-1	15	-	TRBD2
CASSEASPFTGYGYTF	TGTGCCAGCAGTGAAGCATCCCCATTTACAGGCTATGGCTACACCTTC	TRBJ1-2	TRBV2	16	-	-
CSVRGGPNTEAFF	TGCAGCGTTCGTGGAGGGCCTAACACTGAAGCTTTCTTT	TRBJ1-1	TRBV29-1	13	few	-
CASSLDGTGNEKLFF	TGTGCCAGCAGTTTAGACGGGACAGGGAATGAAAAACTGTTTTTT	TRBJ1-4	TRBV27	15	once	TRBD1
CASSDRLAGSDTQYF	TGTGCCAGCAGTGATAGACTAGCGGGGTCAGATACGCAGTATTTT	TRBJ2-3	TRBV2	15	-	TRBD2
CSVPTGRVSTIGYGYTF	TGCAGCGTCCCAACAGGGCGGGTGTCAACTATCGGCTATGGCTACACCTTC	TRBJ1-2	TRBV29-1	17	-	-
CASSSTPGHPSYEQYF	TGTGCCAGCAGCTCCACGCCGGGACATCCCTCCTACGAGCAGTACTTC	TRBJ2-7	TRBV9	16	-	-
CASSLVSSVANEQFF	TGTGCCAGCAGCTTAGTTAGTAGCGTAGCCAATGAGCAGTTCTTC	TRBJ2-1	TRBV7-9	15	-	-
CASSEPPPTGSWCSGNTIYF	TGCGCCAGCAGTGAGCCACCACCGACAGGGTCATGGTGCTCTGGAAACACCATATATTTT	TRBJ1-3	TRBV10-1	20	-	TRBD1
CASSQGLIPIYF	TGTGCCAGCAGCCAAGGACTTATCCCCATATATTTT	TRBJ1-3	TRBV14	12	-	-
CASSAGAGATNEKLFF	TGTGCCAGTAGTGCCGGGGCGGGGGCAACTAATGAAAAACTGTTTTTT	TRBJ1-4	TRBV19	16	-	-
CASSVAGTATPEAFF	TGCGCCAGCAGCGTGGCCGGGACAGCCACACCAGAAGCTTTCTTT	TRBJ1-1	TRBV5-1	15	few	TRBD1